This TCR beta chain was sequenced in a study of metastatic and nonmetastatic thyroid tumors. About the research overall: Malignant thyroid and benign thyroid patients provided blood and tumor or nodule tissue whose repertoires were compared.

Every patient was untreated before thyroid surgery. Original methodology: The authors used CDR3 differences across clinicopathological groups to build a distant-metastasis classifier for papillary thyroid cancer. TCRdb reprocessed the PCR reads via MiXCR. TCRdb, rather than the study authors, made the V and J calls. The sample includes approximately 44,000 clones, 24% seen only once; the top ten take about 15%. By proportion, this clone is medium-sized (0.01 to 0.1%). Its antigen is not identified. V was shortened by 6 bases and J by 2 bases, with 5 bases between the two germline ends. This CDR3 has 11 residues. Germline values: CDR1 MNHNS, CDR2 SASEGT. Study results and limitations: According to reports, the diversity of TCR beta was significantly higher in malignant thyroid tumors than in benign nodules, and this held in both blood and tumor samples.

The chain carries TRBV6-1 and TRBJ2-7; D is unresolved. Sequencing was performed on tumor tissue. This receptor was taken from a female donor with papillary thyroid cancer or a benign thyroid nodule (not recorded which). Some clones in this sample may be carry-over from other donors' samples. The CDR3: CASSQAYEQYF. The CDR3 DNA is TGTGCCAGCAGCCAGGCCTACGAGCAGTACTTC.